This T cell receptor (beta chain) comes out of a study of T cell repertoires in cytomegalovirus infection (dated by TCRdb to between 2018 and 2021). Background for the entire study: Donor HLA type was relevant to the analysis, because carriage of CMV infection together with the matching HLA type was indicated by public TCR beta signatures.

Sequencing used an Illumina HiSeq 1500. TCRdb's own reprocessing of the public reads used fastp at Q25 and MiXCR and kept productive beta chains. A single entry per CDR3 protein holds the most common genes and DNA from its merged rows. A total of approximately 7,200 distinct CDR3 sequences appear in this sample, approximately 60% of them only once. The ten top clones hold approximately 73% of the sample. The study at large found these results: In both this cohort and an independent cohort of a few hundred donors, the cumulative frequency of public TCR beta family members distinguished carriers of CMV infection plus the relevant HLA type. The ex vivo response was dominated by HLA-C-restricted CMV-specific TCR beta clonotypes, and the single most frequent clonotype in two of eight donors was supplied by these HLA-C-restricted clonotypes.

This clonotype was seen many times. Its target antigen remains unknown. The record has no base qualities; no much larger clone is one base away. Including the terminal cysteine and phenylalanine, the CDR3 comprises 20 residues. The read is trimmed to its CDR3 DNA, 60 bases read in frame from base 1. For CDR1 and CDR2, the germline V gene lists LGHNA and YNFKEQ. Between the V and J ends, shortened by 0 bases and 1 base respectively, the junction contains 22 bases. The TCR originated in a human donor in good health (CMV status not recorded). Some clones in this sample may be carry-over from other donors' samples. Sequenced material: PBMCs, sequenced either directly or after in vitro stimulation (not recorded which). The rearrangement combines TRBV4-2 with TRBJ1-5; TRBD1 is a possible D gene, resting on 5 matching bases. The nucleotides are TGTGCCAGCAGCCAAGAAAGTGTAGTCGGCACCCCAGGGAGCAATCAGCCCCAGCATTTT. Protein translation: CASSQESVVGTPGSNQPQHF.